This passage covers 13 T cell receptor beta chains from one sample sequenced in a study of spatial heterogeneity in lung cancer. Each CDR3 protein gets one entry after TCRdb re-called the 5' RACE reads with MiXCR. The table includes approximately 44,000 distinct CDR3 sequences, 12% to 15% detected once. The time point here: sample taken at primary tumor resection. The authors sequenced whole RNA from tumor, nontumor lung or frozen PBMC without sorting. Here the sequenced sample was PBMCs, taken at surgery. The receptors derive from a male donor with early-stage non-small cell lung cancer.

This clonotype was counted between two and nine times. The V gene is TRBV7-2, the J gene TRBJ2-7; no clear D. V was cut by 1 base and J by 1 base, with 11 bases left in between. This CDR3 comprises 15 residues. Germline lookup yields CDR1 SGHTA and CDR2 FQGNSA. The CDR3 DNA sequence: TGTGCCAGCAGCTTAGATTCCCCAAAGTCCTACGAGCAGTACTTC. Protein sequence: CASSLDSPKSYEQYF. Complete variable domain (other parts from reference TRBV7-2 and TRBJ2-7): GAGVSQSPSNKVTEKGKDVELRCDPISGHTALYWYRQSLGQGLEFLIYFQGNSAPDKSGLPSDRFSAERTGGSVSTLTIQRTQQEDSAVYLCASSLDSPKSYEQYFGPGTRLTVT.

The CDR3 nucleotides are TGTGCCAGCAGCTTTCAACAGGGGTTCCTCTATGGCTACACCTTC. Its protein is CASSFQQGFLYGYTF. The chain recombines TRBV5-8 with TRBJ1-2; 7 bases line up with TRBD1. The CDR3 loop spans 15 amino acids. The germline V gene has CDR1 SGHTS and CDR2 YDEGEE. V lost 2 bases, J lost 4 bases, and 8 bases stayed unmatched.

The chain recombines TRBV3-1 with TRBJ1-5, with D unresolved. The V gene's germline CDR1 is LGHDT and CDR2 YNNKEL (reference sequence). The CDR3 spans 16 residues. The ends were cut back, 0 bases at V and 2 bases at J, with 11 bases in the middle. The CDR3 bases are TGTGCCAGCAGCCAAGATAGCAGCGGGGGCAATCAGCCCCAGCATTTT. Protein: CASSQDSSGGNQPQHF.

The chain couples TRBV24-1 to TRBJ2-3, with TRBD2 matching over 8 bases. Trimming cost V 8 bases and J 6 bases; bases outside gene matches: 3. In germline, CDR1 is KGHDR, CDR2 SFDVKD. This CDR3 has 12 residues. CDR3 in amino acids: CATTTGGDTQYF. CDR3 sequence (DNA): TGTGCCACCACCACGGGGGGGGATACGCAGTATTTT.

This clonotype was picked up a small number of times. The CDR3 nucleotides read TGTGCCAGCAGTTTAGACAGTGGACCTCAGCCCCAGCATTTT. This codes for CASSLDSGPQPQHF. This chain links TRBV28 with TRBJ1-5, with D possibly TRBD1 on 5 matching bases. V lost 2 bases to trimming and J lost 6 bases, with 11 bases between them. The V gene's germline CDR1 is MDHEN and CDR2 SYDVKM. CDR3 length equals 14 residues. The variable domain in full, with the rest retrieved from reference TRBV28 and TRBJ1-5, is DVKVTQSSRYLVKRTGEKVFLECVQDMDHENMFWYRQDPGLGLRLIYFSYDVKMKEKGDIPEGYSVSREKKERFSLILESASTNQTSMYLCASSLDSGPQPQHFGDGTRLSIL.

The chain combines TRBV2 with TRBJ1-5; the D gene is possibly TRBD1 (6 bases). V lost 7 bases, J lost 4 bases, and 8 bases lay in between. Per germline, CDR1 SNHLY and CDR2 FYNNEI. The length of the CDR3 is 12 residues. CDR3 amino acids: CASKGDNQPQHF. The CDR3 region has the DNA TGTGCCAGCAAGGGGGATAATCAGCCCCAGCATTTT.

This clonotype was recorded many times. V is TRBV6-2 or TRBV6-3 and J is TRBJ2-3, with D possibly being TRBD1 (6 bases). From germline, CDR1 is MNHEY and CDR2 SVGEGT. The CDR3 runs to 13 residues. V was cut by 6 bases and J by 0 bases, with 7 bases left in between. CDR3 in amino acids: CASRGTSTDTQYF. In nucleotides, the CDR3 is TGTGCCAGCAGGGGGACAAGCACAGATACGCAGTATTTT.

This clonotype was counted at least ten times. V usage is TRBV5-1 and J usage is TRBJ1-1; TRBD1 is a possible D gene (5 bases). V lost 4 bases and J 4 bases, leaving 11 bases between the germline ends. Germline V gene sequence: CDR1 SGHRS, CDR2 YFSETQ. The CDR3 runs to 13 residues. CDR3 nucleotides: TGCGCCAGCAGCACCAGGGATGGCACTGAAGCTTTCTTT. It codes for CASSTRDGTEAFF. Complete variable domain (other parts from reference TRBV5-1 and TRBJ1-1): KAGVTQTPRYLIKTRGQQVTLSCSPISGHRSVSWYQQTPGQGLQFLFEYFSETQRNKGNFPGRFSGRQFSNSRSEMNVSTLELGDSALYLCASSTRDGTEAFFGQGTRLTVV.

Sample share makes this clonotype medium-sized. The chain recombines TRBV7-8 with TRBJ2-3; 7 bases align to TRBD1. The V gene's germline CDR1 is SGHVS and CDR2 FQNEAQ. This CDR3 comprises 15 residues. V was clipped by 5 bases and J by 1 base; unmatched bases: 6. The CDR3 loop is CASSTTGARTDTQYF. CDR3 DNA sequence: TGTGCCAGCAGCACTACAGGGGCCCGCACAGATACGCAGTATTTT.

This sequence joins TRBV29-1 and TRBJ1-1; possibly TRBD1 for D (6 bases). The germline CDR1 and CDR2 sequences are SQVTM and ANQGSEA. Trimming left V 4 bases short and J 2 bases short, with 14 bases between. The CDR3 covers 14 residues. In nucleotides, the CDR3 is TGCAGCGTTGGCCTCCTGGACAGTAACACTGAAGCTTTCTTT. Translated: CSVGLLDSNTEAFF.

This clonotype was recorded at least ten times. The CDR3 DNA is TGCGCCAGCAGCTCACCAGGGACAGATACGCAGTATTTT. It codes for CASSSPGTDTQYF. The chain couples TRBV5-1 to TRBJ2-3; maybe TRBD1 (5 bases). V dropped 3 bases and J dropped 3 bases, with 8 bases sitting between them. CDR3 length: 13 amino acids. Germline V gene data show CDR1 as SGHRS and CDR2 as YFSETQ.

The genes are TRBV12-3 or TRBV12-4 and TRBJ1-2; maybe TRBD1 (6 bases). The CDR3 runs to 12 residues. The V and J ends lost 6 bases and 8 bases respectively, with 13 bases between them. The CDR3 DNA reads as TGTGCCAGCAGCGGGACACGGATCGGCTACACCTTC. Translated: CASSGTRIGYTF.

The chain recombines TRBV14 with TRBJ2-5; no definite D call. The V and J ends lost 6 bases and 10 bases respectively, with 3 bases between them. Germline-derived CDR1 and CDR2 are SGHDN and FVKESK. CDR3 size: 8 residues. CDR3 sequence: CASRGQYF. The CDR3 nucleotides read TGTGCCAGCAGGGGCCAGTACTTC.